What follows is one T cell receptor (beta chain) and its context. The antigen remains unidentified. This sample was taken from a study of CD8+ T cells in alopecia areata. Study results and limitations: Normal-skin resident alphabeta T cells also appear among scalp sample sequences. Especially in alopecia totalis/universalis, lesional scalp showed greater clonality than normal scalp did.

V was shortened by 1 base and J by 6 bases, with 22 bases between the two germline ends. Germline CDR1 and CDR2: MGHRA and YSYEKL. This CDR3 region has 17 residues. Treatment specified: oral pan-JAK inhibitor, 5-10 mg twice daily. RNA extraction was followed by reverse transcription into cDNA, which acted as the sequencing template. Here immunoSEQ multiplex PCR was the method, and the copy in TCRdb shows in-frame clones only, minus some. The data show about 210,000 clones, 64% seen once. The source was CD4+ T cells sorted from blood, collected at week 4, from a patient treated with tofacitinib. The TCR comes from a human donor with alopecia areata. The V and J genes are TRBV4-1 and TRBJ2-7; D perhaps matches TRBD1 (6 bases). Here the CDR3 DNA reads TGCGCCAGCAGCCAAGGAAGGTACAGGGCGATCGGCTCCGAGCAGTACTTC. This encodes CASSQGRYRAIGSEQYF.